This passage covers 20 T cell receptor beta chains from one sample sequenced in a study of cytomegalovirus exposure and HLA in healthy donors. This PCR relied on a set of 60 Vbeta primers and 13 Jbeta primers. Generated by immunoSEQ multiplex PCR, the TCRdb table keeps only in-frame clones and is missing some. The profile covers 100,000 or so clones, with approximately 81% appearing a single time and less than 15% taken by the ten largest. Sequencing was performed on PBMCs. These TCRs come from a male donor in good health and CMV-seropositive.

This chain links TRBV6-5 with TRBJ1-2; D possibly corresponds to TRBD1 (5 bases). This CDR3 has 14 residues. CDR1 is MNHEY and CDR2 is SVGAGI in the germline V gene. V lost 8 bases and J 5 bases, leaving 18 bases between the germline ends. CDR3 loop: CASGSTRRGYGYTF. CDR3 DNA sequence: TGTGCCAGCGGTTCTACCCGGCGGGGGTATGGCTACACCTTC.

There are a few counts of this clone. This sequence joins TRBV6-4 and TRBJ2-3, with 9 positions matching TRBD2. The V and J ends lost 0 bases and 4 bases, in that order; junction bases with no gene match: 5. Germline V CDR1 and CDR2: MRHNA, SNTAGT. CDR3 length: 16 amino acids. CDR3 bases: TGTGCCAGCAGTGACTCCGTGCGGGGGGGCGCAGATACGCAGTATTTT. Protein sequence: CASSDSVRGGADTQYF.

This clone was counted between two and nine times. The chain has TRBV9 and TRBJ1-4, with D perhaps matching TRBD1 (5 bases). The CDR3 covers 15 residues. The V end was cut by 4 bases, the J end by 5 bases, with 15 bases between. Germline V gene sequence: CDR1 SGDLS, CDR2 YYNGEE. The CDR3 coding sequence is TGTGCCAGCAGCTATGGAACAGGCCTAAATGAAAAACTGTTTTTT. Residues: CASSYGTGLNEKLFF.

The chain links TRBV7-8 to TRBJ2-3; 7 bases are shared with TRBD1. CDR3 length equals 16 residues. Germline CDR1 is SGHVS and CDR2 is FQNEAQ. The junction had 15 bases not matched to a gene; V was cut back by 6 bases and J by 6 bases. The CDR3 region has the DNA TGTGCCAGCAGGAAACAGGGGACATCGGTGTGGGATACGCAGTATTTT. Its protein product is CASRKQGTSVWDTQYF.

As for this clone: An end of the junction does not agree with germline; a read error may underlie this. The chain employs TRBV29-1 and TRBJ1-2, with 7 bases fitting TRBD1. CDR3 length: 11 residues. Germline loops: CDR1 SQVTM, CDR2 ANQGSEA. In nucleotides, the CDR3 is TGCAGCGTTGAAATGGGACAGCGGCCCGCCTTC. Its protein is CSVEMGQRPAF.

The table lists this clone with a few counts. This chain uses TRBV4-2 with TRBJ2-7, with TRBD2 as a possible D gene (6 bases). Deletions cut 0 bases from V and 2 bases from J, with 11 bases between. The CDR3 contains 15 residues. Germline CDR1 and CDR2: LGHNA and YNFKEQ. The CDR3 protein is CASSQEGTGTYEQYF. CDR3 DNA: TGTGCCAGCAGCCAAGAAGGGACTGGAACCTACGAGCAGTACTTC.

The J gene is TRBJ1-1, the V gene TRBV10-3; maybe TRBD1 (6 bases). The germline V and J ends were trimmed by 6 bases and 4 bases, with 12 bases remaining between them. The CDR3 has 13 residues. CDR1 ENHRY and CDR2 SYGVKD come from the germline V gene. CDR3 region: CAIRQGAGTEAFF. Written as DNA, the CDR3 is TGTGCCATCAGACAGGGAGCCGGCACTGAAGCTTTCTTT.

This chain uses TRBV10-3 with TRBJ2-7, with a weak D call TRBD1 (6 bases). Per germline, CDR1 ENHRY and CDR2 SYGVKD. This CDR3 is 12 amino acids long. Trimming removed 4 bases at V and 3 bases at J, with 7 bases between. The CDR3 loop reads CAISGQDYEQYF. As DNA, the CDR3 is TGTGCCATCAGTGGACAGGACTACGAGCAGTACTTC.

This clone was counted only a few times. V usage is TRBV2 and J usage is TRBJ2-6, with 7 bases identical to TRBD1. The trim removed 8 bases at V and 2 bases at J, leaving 3 bases unmatched. Germline assignment: CDR1 SNHLY and CDR2 FYNNEI. The CDR3 is 14 amino acids. CDR3 sequence (DNA): TGTGCCAGCGCTGACAGGGCTGGGGCCAACGTCCTGACTTTC. It codes for CASADRAGANVLTF. The full variable domain, with the rest looked up from reference TRBV2 and TRBJ2-6, is EPEVTQTPSHQVTQMGQEVILRCVPISNHLYFYWYRQILGQKVEFLVSFYNNEISEKSEIFDDQFSVERPDGSNFTLKIRSTKLEDSAMYFCASADRAGANVLTFGAGSRLTVL.

This chain links TRBV5-1 with TRBJ1-1, with D unresolved. CDR3 length: 12 residues. The V end lost 3 bases, the J end lost 3 bases, and 6 bases lay between the germline ends. Germline V gives CDR1 SGHRS, CDR2 YFSETQ. The CDR3 bases are TGCGCCAGCAGCTCACGGGACACTGAAGCTTTCTTT. As protein: CASSSRDTEAFF.

V is TRBV30 and J is TRBJ1-6, with D perhaps TRBD1 (6 bases). Germline V gene sequence: CDR1 GTSNPN, CDR2 SVGIG (reference sequence). The CDR3 contains 14 residues. The V and J ends lost 3 bases and 10 bases respectively, with 16 bases between them. DNA of the CDR3: TGTGCCTGGAGGAGTGGCAGGGGAGCCTCACCCCTCCACTTT. It is translated as CAWRSGRGASPLHF. Filled out from reference TRBV30 and TRBJ1-6, the complete variable domain reads SQTIHQWPATLVQPVGSPLSLECTVEGTSNPNLYWYRQAAGRGLQLLFYSVGIGQISSEVPQNLSASRPQDRQFILSSKKLLLSDSGFYLCAWRSGRGASPLHFGNGTRLTVT.

The chain recombines TRBV28 with TRBJ1-2, with TRBD1 matching 7 bases. Losses at the gene ends were 10 bases for V and 7 bases for J; bases not matched to a gene: 6. Germline V gene sequence: CDR1 MDHEN, CDR2 SYDVKM. The CDR3 length is 11 residues. The CDR3 is CATITGVGYTF. CDR3 coding DNA: TGTGCCACCATTACAGGGGTTGGCTACACCTTC.

In this sample, this clone turned up once. V gene TRBV19 combines with J gene TRBJ1-2; 7 bases fit TRBD1. After removal of 0 bases from V and 6 bases from J, the junction contained 10 bases not matched to a gene. The CDR3 loop spans 16 amino acids. Germline V gene lookup returns CDR1 LNHDA and CDR2 SQIVND (reference sequence). The CDR3 loop is CASSIDTTGRFDGYTF. The CDR3, as DNA: TGTGCCAGTAGTATAGACACGACAGGGAGATTTGATGGCTACACCTTC.

This rearrangement joins TRBV6-4 to TRBJ2-1, with a possible D match to TRBD2 (5 bases). The CDR3 loop spans 17 amino acids. Germline V CDR1 and CDR2: MRHNA, SNTAGT. The V and J ends lost 1 base and 5 bases respectively, with 18 bases between them. CDR3 amino acids: CASSDLGEGLTNNEQFF. Here the CDR3 DNA reads TGTGCCAGCAGTGACTTAGGAGAAGGGTTGACTAACAATGAGCAGTTCTTC.

This chain uses TRBV19 with TRBJ1-1; D unclear. Trimming took 5 bases from V and 1 from J, leaving 8 bases between them. This CDR3 region has 13 residues. The germline V gene has CDR1 LNHDA and CDR2 SQIVND (reference sequence). The CDR3 DNA sequence: TGTGCCAGTAGTTTAACAGCGAACACTGAAGCTTTCTTT. It translates to CASSLTANTEAFF.

The V call is TRBV4-3, the J call TRBJ1-2; 9 positions match TRBD1. The germline gives CDR1 LGHNA, CDR2 YSLEER. The length of the CDR3 is 16 residues. The J segment lost 8 bases and the V segment lost 0 bases, leaving 10 bases of the junction unmatched. The CDR3 nucleotides read TGCGCCAGCAGCCAAGATCATCGGACAGGGGTTGGCGGCTACACCTTC. It yields the protein CASSQDHRTGVGGYTF.

This chain connects TRBV27 to TRBJ1-5; 9 bases agree with TRBD1. The germline V gene has CDR1 MNHEY and CDR2 SMNVEV (reference sequence). V trimming: 2 bases; J trimming: 5 bases; junction bases outside the gene matches: 4. The CDR3 extends over 15 amino acids. This CDR3 is CASSLTRQGDQPQHF. The CDR3 DNA is TGTGCCAGCAGTTTAACGAGACAGGGGGATCAGCCCCAGCATTTT.

Here the CDR3 reads CASSPRGVSGNTIYF. CDR3 nucleotides: TGTGCCAGCTCACCGCGGGGAGTGTCTGGAAACACCATATATTTT. The chain is built from TRBV18 and TRBJ1-3; D is ambiguous. The V gene's germline CDR1 is KGHSH and CDR2 LQKENI. V was clipped by 3 bases and J by 1 base, with 10 bases between them. This CDR3 is 15 amino acids long. Based on the CDR3 plus reference TRBV18 and TRBJ1-3, the full variable domain is NAGVMQNPRHLVRRRGQEARLRCSPMKGHSHVYWYRQLPEEGLKFMVYLQKENIIDESGMPKERFSAEFPKEGPSILRIQQVVRGDSAAYFCASSPRGVSGNTIYFGEGSWLTVV.

The CDR3 here is CASSNRQGAAYEQYF. In DNA form, the CDR3 reads TGTGCCAGCAGCAATCGACAGGGGGCAGCCTACGAGCAGTACTTC. This chain connects TRBV9 to TRBJ2-7, with 10 bases identical to TRBD1. With V trimmed by 4 bases and J by 2 bases, 6 bases remained unmatched. Germline assignment: CDR1 SGDLS and CDR2 YYNGEE. This CDR3 comprises 15 residues.

The V call is TRBV5-1, the J call TRBJ2-4, with 7 bases matching TRBD1. Germline CDR1 is SGHRS and CDR2 is YFSETQ. Trimming cost V 2 bases and J 8 bases; bases outside gene matches: 16. This CDR3 region has 17 residues. Here the CDR3 reads CASSLQGRRNVWDIQYF. DNA of the CDR3: TGCGCCAGCAGCTTACAGGGGCGGAGAAACGTTTGGGACATTCAGTACTTC.